The T cell receptor (beta chain) described here comes from a study of long-term antiretroviral therapy in people with HIV. Study outcomes and limitations: Data on ART adherence, viral resistance or therapy changes were unavailable. Clones that had undergone expansion before ART prevailed in the repertoire throughout all time points.

Survey-level immunoSEQ v3.0 assays were run. Only in-frame clones appear in the TCRdb table, and some are missing; sequencing was by immunoSEQ multiplex PCR. This sample carries 30,000 to 40,000 clones, about four fifths of them seen once, and the ten largest clones take roughly 7.3%. Every donor had one or more pre-ART and two or more post-ART PBMC samples. Amounts of about 1-10 million cryopreserved PBMC were held in the samples before DNA extraction. Between the trimmed V and J ends, which lost 5 bases and 2 bases, there was a span of 15 bases. From germline, CDR1 is KGHSH and CDR2 LQKENI. This CDR3 has 15 residues. This clone was counted once. What it recognizes is unknown.

The specimen comprised unsorted PBMCs, sampled 0.4 years before starting antiretroviral therapy. The TCR was taken from a man between 18 and 35 years old with HIV. The rearrangement uses TRBV18 and TRBJ1-1, with D maybe TRBD1 (5 bases). The CDR3 nucleotides read TGTGCCAGCTCATCCTCCGGGACGGGAAACACTGAAGCTTTCTTT. The encoded protein is CASSSSGTGNTEAFF. The full variable domain, rest sourced from reference TRBV18 and TRBJ1-1, is NAGVMQNPRHLVRRRGQEARLRCSPMKGHSHVYWYRQLPEEGLKFMVYLQKENIIDESGMPKERFSAEFPKEGPSILRIQQVVRGDSAAYFCASSSSGTGNTEAFFGQGTRLTVV.